The entry that follows covers one T cell receptor (beta chain) sequence. TCRdb keeps only in-frame clones here, not all; method: immunoSEQ multiplex PCR. The sample holds around 120,000 clones; about nine tenths are singletons and the top ten take approximately 4.8%. These data come from a study of T cell responses to AZD1222 COVID-19 vaccine. This CDR3 is built from 15 residues. From germline, CDR1 is MDHEN and CDR2 SYDVKM. V was clipped by 5 bases and J by 3 bases, with 17 bases between them. The sequencing used peripheral blood, collected on day 0 of AZD1222 vaccination. The chain employs TRBV28 and TRBJ2-7; weak D call: TRBD1 (6 bases). This sequence originates from an adult in good health. For the CDR3, the DNA is TGTGCCAGCAGTGAACAGGGTTCTTTAGTCTACGAGCAGTACTTC. This sequence encodes CASSEQGSLVYEQYF.